This T cell receptor (beta chain) was observed in a study of T cell responses to AZD1222 COVID-19 vaccine. Study background: Second doses that came at about 4 or about 12 weeks were put together. Findings of the study overall: Donors skewed white British and female; clonal diversity was possibly underestimated.

Data came from immunoSEQ multiplex PCR; TCRdb stores just in-frame clones and leaves some out. Among roughly 91,000 clones listed, roughly 90% were seen once. This clone has only a few counts. Its target is unknown. The germline gives CDR1 SGHKS, CDR2 YYEKEE (reference sequence). The trim removed 4 bases at V and 3 bases at J, leaving 6 bases unmatched. The CDR3 sequence is 15 residues long. The sample in question was peripheral blood, obtained on day 0 of AZD1222 vaccination. This TCR was sampled from an adult in good health. J is TRBJ2-7 and V is TRBV5-5; 11 bases fit TRBD1. CDR3 sequence: CASSPYGTGGYEQYF. CDR3 in DNA: TGTGCCAGCAGCCCCTACGGGACAGGGGGCTACGAGCAGTACTTC.